This entry describes one T cell receptor (beta chain). No cognate antigen has been identified for it. Base quality data are lacking; no much larger clone is found one base away. The sample is drawn from a study of blood T cell repertoires in COVID-19 (TCRdb year 2020). Turning to the overall study: Samples covering the acute and convalescent phases of COVID-19 were provided by collaborators in the United States, Italy and Spain. The prospective study material was composed of cDNA or gDNA derived from T cells, B-cell-depleted T cells, or PBMCs. Where HLA class I and class II types were available, the types were taken from metadata supplied by the sample provider, not from assay-based typing. The repertoires were released in a freely available public database intended as a resource for research on the immune response to SARS-CoV-2. The sample metadata nearly always contained a de-identified subject ID, COVID-19 status, age in years and sex. Subjects who had been exposed to COVID-19, were actively infected with it, or had recovered from it provided the deeply sampled blood TCRbeta repertoires that made up the dataset. Samples were obtained from the ongoing ImmuneRACE study (first 160 participants) and from 950 to 1,500 subjects provided by 6 global collaborators. The paper as a whole reports these results and caveats: The amount of clinical and demographic metadata varied by source and participant and was provided uncurated.

From the germline V gene (reference sequence), CDR1 is LNHNV and CDR2 is YYDKDF. Cut back by 3 bases and 2 bases, the V and J ends lie 11 bases apart. The CDR3, from cysteine to phenylalanine, totals 14 residues. Here the CDR3 DNA is all that survives: 42 bases in frame from base 1. The immunoSEQ Assay, a bias-controlled multiplex PCR, was used to amplify TCRbeta CDR3 regions from genomic DNA. Turning to the authors' computational methods: Within the assay, amplification of reference gene primers was used to estimate how many nucleated cells each sample contained. To quantify the absolute abundance of each unique TCRbeta CDR3 rearrangement, sequence reads were collapsed and filtered. For each sample, productive Simpson clonality was calculated as the square root of Simpson's diversity index over productive rearrangements. In its TCRdb copy, this immuneACCESS table keeps in-frame sequences only and misses some clones. Where compared with another copy, unresolved V genes explain less than half of these, and the others have no known cause. V and J calls and clone size come straight from that table; D and trimming were deduced from the DNA. The sample table lists around 80,000 clones, about 93% of them with a count of one. The top ten hold around 0.77% of the sample.

Collaborating institutions collected whole blood in K2EDTA tubes following their own protocols. Collaborator samples were shipped for TCRbeta analysis as frozen whole blood, isolated PBMCs, or DNA extracted from either sample type. This TCR was recovered from a woman aged 80 or older with acute or convalescent COVID-19. This receptor chain uses TRBV15 and TRBJ2-7; TRBD2 is a possible D gene, resting on 6 matching bases. The sequencing sample was made of peripheral blood. CDR3 sequence: CATSRETRTYEQYF. Read as DNA, the sequence is TGTGCCACCAGCAGGGAGACTAGAACCTACGAGCAGTACTTC.